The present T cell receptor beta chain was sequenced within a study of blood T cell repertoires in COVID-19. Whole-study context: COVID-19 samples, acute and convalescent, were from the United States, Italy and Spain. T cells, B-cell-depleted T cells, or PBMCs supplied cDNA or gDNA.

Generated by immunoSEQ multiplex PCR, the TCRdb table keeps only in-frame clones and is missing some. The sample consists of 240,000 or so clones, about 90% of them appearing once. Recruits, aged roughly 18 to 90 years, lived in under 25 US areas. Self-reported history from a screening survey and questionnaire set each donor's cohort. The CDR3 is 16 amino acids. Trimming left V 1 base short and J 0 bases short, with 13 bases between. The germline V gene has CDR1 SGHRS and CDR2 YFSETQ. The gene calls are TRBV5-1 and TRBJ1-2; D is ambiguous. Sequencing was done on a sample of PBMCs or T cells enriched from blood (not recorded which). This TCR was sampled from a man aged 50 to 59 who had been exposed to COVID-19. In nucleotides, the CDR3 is TGCGCCAGCAGCTTGAGGAGCGGAAGCACTAACTATGGCTACACCTTC. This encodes CASSLRSGSTNYGYTF.